This is a list of T cell receptor beta chains from one sample in a study of blood T cell repertoires in COVID-19. Some clones are missing from TCRdb's copy, which holds only in-frame ones; the method was immunoSEQ multiplex PCR. The repertoire holds over 110,000 clones, with around 80% as singletons. Sequencing used peripheral blood. These receptor sequences come from an older woman with acute or convalescent COVID-19. Both conserved end residues are part of each CDR3. The order of the fields is V gene, J gene, D gene, clone size, CDR3 protein, CDR3 DNA. The D gene is left open where the match is weak. Not all rows give a size; the values are once, few, many and, for expanded clones, a class.

TRBV5-1	TRBJ2-1	TRBD2	NA	CASRGLAGNNEQFF	TGCGCCAGCAGAGGACTAGCGGGTAACAATGAGCAGTTCTTC
TRBV4-1	TRBJ2-7	NA	few	CASSQDHRLGYYEQYF	TGCGCCAGCAGCCAAGACCACCGACTAGGGTACTACGAGCAGTACTTC
TRBV28	TRBJ2-7	NA	NA	CASSWTSGNYEQYF	TGTGCCAGCAGTTGGACTTCGGGCAACTACGAGCAGTACTTC
TRBV28	TRBJ1-4	NA	NA	CASSYSNEKLFF	TGTGCCAGCAGTTACTCGAATGAAAAACTGTTTTTT
TRBV30	TRBJ1-6	TRBD1	few	CAWKGDSLPVSPLHF	TGTGCCTGGAAAGGGGACAGCTTGCCAGTTTCACCCCTCCACTTT
TRBV3-1/TRBV3-2	TRBJ2-7	TRBD2	NA	CASSRRASGTSIPYEQYF	TGTGCCAGCAGCCGTAGGGCTAGCGGGACGTCGATCCCCTACGAGCAGTACTTC
TRBV2	TRBJ2-6	NA	NA	CASSETRALSGANVLTF	TGTGCCAGCAGTGAAACCAGGGCCCTTTCTGGGGCCAACGTCCTGACTTTC
TRBV28	TRBJ1-2	TRBD1	NA	CASSFDPPRDSYGYTF	TGTGCCAGCAGTTTCGACCCACCCCGGGACAGCTATGGCTACACCTTC
TRBV27	TRBJ2-7	TRBD1	NA	CASSSTNFPGQGLHEQYF	TGTGCCAGCAGTTCGACAAACTTTCCGGGACAGGGGTTGCACGAGCAGTACTTC
TRBV13	TRBJ2-2	NA	NA	CASSLTRNGELFF	TGTGCCAGCAGCCTAACTAGGAACGGGGAGCTGTTTTTT
TRBV18	TRBJ2-5	NA	NA	CASSPRDQEETQYF	TGTGCCAGCTCACCGCGGGACCAAGAAGAGACCCAGTACTTC
TRBV29-1	TRBJ2-6	NA	once	CSGLFSGANVLTF	TGCAGCGGTTTATTCTCTGGGGCCAACGTCCTGACTTTC
TRBV28	TRBJ2-7	TRBD2	NA	CASSALLAGDSYEQYF	TGTGCCAGCAGTGCCCTACTAGCGGGTGACTCCTACGAGCAGTACTTC
TRBV10-1	TRBJ2-5	NA	NA	CASSESATDQETQYF	TGCGCCAGCAGTGAGTCCGCGACAGATCAAGAGACCCAGTACTTC
TRBV14	TRBJ2-3	TRBD1	few	CASSQEAQPYRGQGLSLAQYF	TGTGCCAGCAGCCAAGAAGCCCAACCTTACCGGGGACAGGGTTTGTCGTTGGCTCAGTATTTT
TRBV14	TRBJ1-6	NA	NA	CASSQARGPLHF	TGTGCCAGCAGCCAAGCCCGAGGACCCCTCCACTTT
TRBV14	TRBJ2-1	TRBD2	NA	CASSQDRRTSGYNEQFF	TGTGCCAGCAGCCAAGATAGGAGAACTAGCGGGTACAATGAGCAGTTCTTC
TRBV18	TRBJ1-3	TRBD1	NA	CASSPGQGGSGNTIYF	TGTGCCAGCTCGCCGGGACAGGGGGGTTCTGGAAACACCATATATTTT
TRBV3-1/TRBV3-2	TRBJ2-2	NA	NA	CASTVMTGVGTGELFF	TGTGCCAGCACCGTCATGACGGGAGTGGGCACCGGGGAGCTGTTTTTT
TRBV7-2	TRBJ2-7	TRBD2	medium-sized	CASSSRLAGSKQYF	TGTGCCAGCTCCTCGAGGCTAGCGGGTTCGAAGCAGTACTTC
TRBV29-1	TRBJ2-7	NA	NA	CSVVTGDEQYF	TGCAGCGTTGTTACCGGGGACGAGCAGTACTTC
TRBV5-8	TRBJ2-1	NA	NA	CASSLAPPPLGVYNEQFF	TGTGCCAGCAGCTTGGCCCCACCTCCTCTAGGAGTCTACAATGAGCAGTTCTTC
TRBV7-2	TRBJ1-1	TRBD1	NA	CASSLVQGVWTEAFF	TGTGCCAGCAGCTTAGTCCAGGGGGTGTGGACTGAAGCTTTCTTT
TRBV5-1	TRBJ2-2	TRBD2	NA	CASRRTLAGASTGELFF	TGCGCCAGCAGACGGACCCTAGCGGGAGCAAGCACCGGGGAGCTGTTTTTT
TRBV9	TRBJ2-3	NA	NA	CASSPEGGAQYF	TGTGCCAGCAGCCCCGAGGGAGGTGCGCAGTATTTT
TRBV12-3/TRBV12-4	TRBJ1-2	TRBD1	few	CASSHDRAGYTF	TGTGCCAGCAGCCACGACAGGGCAGGCTACACCTTC
TRBV29-1	TRBJ2-3	TRBD2	NA	CSVGWTSGRDTQYF	TGCAGCGTTGGATGGACTAGCGGGAGGGATACGCAGTATTTT
TRBV28	TRBJ1-5	TRBD1	once	CASTFWTGSSNQPQHF	TGTGCCAGCACCTTCTGGACAGGCTCTAGCAATCAGCCCCAGCATTTT
TRBV2	TRBJ2-3	NA	NA	CASSGLVRTDTQYF	TGTGCCAGCAGTGGACTAGTGCGCACAGATACGCAGTATTTT
TRBV18	TRBJ2-7	TRBD1	NA	CASSPGTGAIRQYF	TGTGCCAGCTCACCCGGGACAGGCGCGATCCGGCAGTACTTC
TRBV6-5	TRBJ2-1	NA	NA	CASWGVTYNEQFF	TGTGCCAGCTGGGGGGTAACCTACAATGAGCAGTTCTTC
TRBV7-6	TRBJ2-2	TRBD2	many	CASSLGTSGRELFF	TGTGCCAGCAGCTTAGGGACTAGCGGGAGGGAGCTGTTTTTT
TRBV29-1	TRBJ2-7	TRBD1	NA	CSVSTLMTGAEQYF	TGCAGCGTTTCTACCCTAATGACAGGGGCCGAGCAGTACTTC
TRBV20-1	TRBJ1-2	NA	once	CTGVHYGYTF	TGCACAGGGGTCCACTATGGCTACACCTTC
TRBV9	TRBJ2-1	NA	NA	CASSEVPNIAHEQFF	TGTGCCAGCAGTGAAGTACCAAATATAGCCCATGAGCAGTTCTTC
TRBV2	TRBJ2-5	TRBD1	NA	CASSEPTGRETQYF	TGTGCCAGCAGCGAACCGACAGGGCGGGAGACCCAGTACTTC
TRBV2	TRBJ1-3	NA	NA	CASRFYTSGNTIYF	TGTGCCAGCAGATTTTACACCTCTGGAAACACCATATATTTT
TRBV5-4	TRBJ2-1	NA	NA	CASSSGSYNEQFF	TGTGCCAGCAGCTCGGGGTCCTACAATGAGCAGTTCTTC
TRBV6-5	TRBJ2-7	NA	NA	CASSRRGLSYEQYF	TGTGCCAGCAGCAGGCGTGGACTCTCCTACGAGCAGTACTTC
TRBV7-7	TRBJ1-5	NA	NA	CASSLALDQPQHF	TGTGCTAGCAGCTTAGCGCTAGATCAGCCCCAGCATTTT